This TCR beta chain was retrieved from a study of regulatory T cells in long-lasting Graves disease. Time point specified: newly diagnosed GD, antithyroid drugs for less than 3 months. PBMC RNA was the source of the TCR library. CDR3-region Arm-PCR and iRepertoire HTBI primers produced the TCR beta libraries. TCRdb redid the calling of the multiplex PCR reads with MiXCR, one entry per CDR3 protein. The repertoire has 680,000 or so distinct CDR3 sequences, about 15% of them found once; the top ten carry 15% to 20%. A further study also used this sample, focusing on T cells in Graves' hyperthyroidism and ophthalmopathy.

The source is a woman aged 30 to 39 with Graves disease. The material sequenced was peripheral blood mononuclear cells (PBMCs), taken at new diagnosis, from a patient treated with antithyroid drugs.

The CDR3 spells CASSSLQRSGLAGAGELFF. The CDR3 DNA follows: TGTGCCAGCAGCTCTCTTCAGAGATCGGGACTAGCGGGAGCCGGGGAGCTGTTTTTT. The chain has TRBV27 and TRBJ2-2, with 14 bases lining up with TRBD2. The germline gives CDR1 MNHEY, CDR2 SMNVEV (reference sequence). This CDR3 region has 19 residues. Trimming at V came to 6 bases and at J to 6 bases, leaving 15 bases not matched to a gene.